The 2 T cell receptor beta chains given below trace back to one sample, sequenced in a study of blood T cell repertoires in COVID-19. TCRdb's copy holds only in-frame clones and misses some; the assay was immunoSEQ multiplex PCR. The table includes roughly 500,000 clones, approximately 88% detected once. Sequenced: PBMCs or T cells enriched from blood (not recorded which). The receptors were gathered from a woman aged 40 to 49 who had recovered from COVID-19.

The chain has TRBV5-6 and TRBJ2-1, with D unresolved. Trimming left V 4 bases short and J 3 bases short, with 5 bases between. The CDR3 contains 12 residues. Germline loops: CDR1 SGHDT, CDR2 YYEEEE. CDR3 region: CASSPRYNEQFF. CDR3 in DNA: TGTGCCAGCAGCCCGCGCTACAATGAGCAGTTCTTC.

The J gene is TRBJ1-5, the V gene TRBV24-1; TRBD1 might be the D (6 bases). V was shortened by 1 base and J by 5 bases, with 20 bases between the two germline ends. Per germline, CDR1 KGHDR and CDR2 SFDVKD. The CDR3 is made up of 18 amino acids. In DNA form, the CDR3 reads TGTGCCACCAGTGATTTCCCAAGACAGGAACCGAACTATCAGCCCCAGCATTTT. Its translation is CATSDFPRQEPNYQPQHF.